The clone carrying this T cell receptor beta chain was counted at least ten times. Its target is not known. This sample is part of a study of T cells in Graves' hyperthyroidism and ophthalmopathy. Study-wide context: Peripheral blood specimens were obtained at initial diagnosis, prior to any treatment. General observations from the study: Classification by a 13 V-J model distinguished ophthalmopathy from stable hyperthyroidism.

Germline CDR1 is DFQATT and CDR2 is SNEGSKA (reference sequence). CDR3 length: 12 amino acids. The V gene lost 5 bases and the J gene lost 3 bases, with 11 bases spanning the gap. TCR beta CDR3 region amplification was performed from RNA transcripts. The primer set for the first-round RT-PCR of the TCR CDR3 was HTBI. From the multiplex PCR reads, TCRdb called clonotypes with MiXCR, one entry per CDR3 protein. This sample has around 180,000 distinct CDR3 sequences, with around 15% found just once. The receptor was derived from a woman aged 45-65 years with Graves' hyperthyroidism. The sample comprised blood. The chain employs TRBV20-1 and TRBJ2-7; D unresolved. The CDR3 DNA reads as TGCAGTGCTTTGGCCGACGGCTACGAGCAGTACTTC. Translating it yields CSALADGYEQYF.